The clone carrying this T cell receptor (beta chain) came up once. As handled by the study authors: Estimation of nucleated cell counts was performed using reference gene primer amplification. Clones were read by immunoSEQ multiplex PCR, and TCRdb kept only the in-frame ones, dropping some. V, J and clone size reflect that table, while D and trimming were determined from the DNA. The sample contains over 60,000 clones, 80% to 90% of which appear only once. Germline trimming cut 3 bases from V and 6 bases from J; bases unmatched to any gene: 4. The CDR3 has 14 amino acids. The germline gives CDR1 DFQATT, CDR2 SNEGSKA (reference sequence). The sample is drawn from a study of blood T cell repertoires in COVID-19. Whole-study context: Sample material is recorded as cDNA or gDNA derived from T cells, B-cell-depleted T cells, or PBMCs.

The rearrangement uses TRBV20-1 and TRBJ2-2, with TRBD1 identical over 10 bases. What was sequenced was peripheral blood. The TCR comes from an elderly woman with active COVID-19. CDR3 region: CSASDRGRAGELFF. The CDR3 nucleotides are TGCAGTGCTAGTGACAGGGGGCGCGCCGGGGAGCTGTTTTTT.